The clone carrying this TCR beta chain was found a few times. Its specificity is unknown. Unique molecular identifiers were affixed to single, distinct cDNA molecules. Each CDR3 protein is one row after TCRdb ran MiXCR on the 5' RACE reads. The data show 34,000 or so distinct CDR3 sequences, 9% to 9.5% seen once. The CDR3 contains 16 residues. V lost 3 bases and J lost 2, with 14 bases in between. CDR1 and CDR2 (germline): LGHNA, YSLEER. The sample is drawn from a study of early T cells in non-severe SARS-CoV-2 infection. Turning to the study itself: The sequenced material was bulk RNA from unsorted whole blood, and its chains were unpaired.

General observations from the study: VDJdb matching favored anti-spike CD8 responses, missing private and CD4 specificities.

Sequencing was performed on whole blood. The sequence was collected from an adult who was a healthcare worker with PCR-confirmed SARS-CoV-2 infection or an uninfected control (not recorded which). The chain carries TRBV4-3 and TRBJ2-1; TRBD1 might be the D (6 bases). The CDR3 loop is CASSQIRGQTYNEQFF. The CDR3 DNA reads TGCGCCAGCAGCCAGATCAGGGGTCAGACCTACAATGAGCAGTTCTTC.